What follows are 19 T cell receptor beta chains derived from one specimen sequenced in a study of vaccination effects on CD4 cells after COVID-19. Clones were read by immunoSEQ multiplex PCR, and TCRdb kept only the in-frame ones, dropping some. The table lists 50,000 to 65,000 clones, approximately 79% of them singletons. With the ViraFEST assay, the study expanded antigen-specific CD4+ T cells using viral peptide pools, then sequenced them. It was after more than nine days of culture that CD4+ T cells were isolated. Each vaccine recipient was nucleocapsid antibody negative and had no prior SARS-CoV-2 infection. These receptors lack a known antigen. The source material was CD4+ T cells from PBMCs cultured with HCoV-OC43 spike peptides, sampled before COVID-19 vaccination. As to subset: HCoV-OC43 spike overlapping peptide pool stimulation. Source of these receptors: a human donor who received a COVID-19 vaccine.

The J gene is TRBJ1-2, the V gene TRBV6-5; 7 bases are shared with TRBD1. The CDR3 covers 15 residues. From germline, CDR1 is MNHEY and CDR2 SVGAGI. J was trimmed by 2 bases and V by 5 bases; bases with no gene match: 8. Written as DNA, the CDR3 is TGTGCCAGCAGTACCCAGACAGGGCTCAACTATGGCTACACCTTC. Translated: CASSTQTGLNYGYTF.

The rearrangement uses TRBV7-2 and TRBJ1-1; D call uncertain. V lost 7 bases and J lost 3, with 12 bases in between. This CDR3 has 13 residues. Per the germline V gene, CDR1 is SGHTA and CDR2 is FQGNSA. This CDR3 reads CASTPGADTEAFF. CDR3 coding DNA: TGTGCCAGCACCCCCGGAGCGGACACTGAAGCTTTCTTT.

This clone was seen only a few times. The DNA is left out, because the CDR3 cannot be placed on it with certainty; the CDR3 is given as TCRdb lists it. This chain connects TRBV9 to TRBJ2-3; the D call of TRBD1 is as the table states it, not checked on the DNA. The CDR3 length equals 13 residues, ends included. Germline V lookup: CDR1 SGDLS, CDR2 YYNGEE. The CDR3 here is CASSVGSGTGLYF.

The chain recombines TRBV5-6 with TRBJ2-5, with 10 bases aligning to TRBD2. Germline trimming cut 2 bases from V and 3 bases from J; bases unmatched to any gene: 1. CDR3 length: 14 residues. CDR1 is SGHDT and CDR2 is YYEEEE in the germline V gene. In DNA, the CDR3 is TGTGCCAGCAGCTTCAGCGGGGGGGAAGAGACCCAGTACTTC. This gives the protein CASSFSGGEETQYF.

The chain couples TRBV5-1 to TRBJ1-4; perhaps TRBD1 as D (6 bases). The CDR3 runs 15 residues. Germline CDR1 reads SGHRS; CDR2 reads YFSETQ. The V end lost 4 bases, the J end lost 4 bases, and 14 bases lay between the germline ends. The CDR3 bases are TGCGCCAGCAGCGCCCAGACAGGCAGTAATGAAAAACTGTTTTTT. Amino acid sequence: CASSAQTGSNEKLFF.

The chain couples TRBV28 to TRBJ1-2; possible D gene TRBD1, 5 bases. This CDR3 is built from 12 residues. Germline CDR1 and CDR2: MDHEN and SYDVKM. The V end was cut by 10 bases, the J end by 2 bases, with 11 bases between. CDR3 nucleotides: TGTGCCACAGCTGACAGAAACTATGGCTACACCTTC. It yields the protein CATADRNYGYTF.

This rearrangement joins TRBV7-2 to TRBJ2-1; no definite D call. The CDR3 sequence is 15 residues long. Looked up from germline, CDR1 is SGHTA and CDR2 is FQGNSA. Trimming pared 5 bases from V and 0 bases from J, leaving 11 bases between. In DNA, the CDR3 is TGTGCCAGCAGCACGACGGCGACCTCCTACAATGAGCAGTTCTTC. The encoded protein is CASSTTATSYNEQFF.

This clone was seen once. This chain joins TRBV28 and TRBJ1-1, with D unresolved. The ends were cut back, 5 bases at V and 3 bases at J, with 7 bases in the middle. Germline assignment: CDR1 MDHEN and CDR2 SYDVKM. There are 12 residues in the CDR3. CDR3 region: CASSTTYTEAFF. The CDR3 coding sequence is TGTGCCAGCAGTACGACCTACACTGAAGCTTTCTTT.

In DNA form, the CDR3 reads TGTGCCAGCAGCTCCTGGACTAGCGGGGTCAATGAGCAGTTCTTC. Residues: CASSSWTSGVNEQFF. The chain employs TRBV7-2 and TRBJ2-1; the match to TRBD2 covers 12 bases. There are 15 residues in the CDR3. V dropped 4 bases and J dropped 6; count of bases not matched to a gene: 4. Looked up from germline, CDR1 is SGHTA and CDR2 is FQGNSA.

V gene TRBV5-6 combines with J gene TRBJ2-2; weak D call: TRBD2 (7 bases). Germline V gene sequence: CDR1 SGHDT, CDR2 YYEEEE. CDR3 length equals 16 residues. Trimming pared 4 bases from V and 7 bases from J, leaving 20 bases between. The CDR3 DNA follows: TGTGCCAGCAGCACCAGGAGGGGGGGGCCGGGCGGGGAGCTGTTTTTT. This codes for CASSTRRGGPGGELFF.

The CDR3 reads CASSQEVSGGAADTQYF. The CDR3 coding sequence is TGTGCCAGCAGCCAAGAAGTGAGCGGGGGGGCCGCAGATACGCAGTATTTT. The V and J genes are TRBV4-2 and TRBJ2-3; 10 nucleotides align to TRBD2. The CDR3 is made up of 17 amino acids. Germline V gives CDR1 LGHNA, CDR2 YNFKEQ. Trimming took 0 bases from V and 4 from J; bases not matched to a gene: 7.

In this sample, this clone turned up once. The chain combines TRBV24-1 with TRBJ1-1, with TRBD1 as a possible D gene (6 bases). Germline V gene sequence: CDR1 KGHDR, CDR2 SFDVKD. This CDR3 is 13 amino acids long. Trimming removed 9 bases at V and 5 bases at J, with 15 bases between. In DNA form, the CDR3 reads TGTGCCACCTCCGGGGGCGCGGGGACTGAAGCTTTCTTT. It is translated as CATSGGAGTEAFF.

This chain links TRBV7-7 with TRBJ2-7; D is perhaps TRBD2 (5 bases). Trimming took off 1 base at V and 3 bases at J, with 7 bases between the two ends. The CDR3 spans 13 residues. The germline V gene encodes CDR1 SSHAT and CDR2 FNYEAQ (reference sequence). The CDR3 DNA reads TGTGCCAGCAGCTTAGGTGCGGGCTACGAGCAGTACGTC. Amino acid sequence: CASSLGAGYEQYV.

The DNA for the CDR3 is TGTGCCAGCAGTCACCTAGACGGTTATACAACTAATGAAAAACTGTTTTTT. Protein: CASSHLDGYTTNEKLFF. The genes are TRBV6-6 and TRBJ1-4; D remains ambiguous. The CDR3 totals 17 residues. Per the germline V gene, CDR1 is MNHNY and CDR2 is SVGAGI (reference sequence). V lost 5 bases and J 0 bases, leaving 16 bases between the germline ends.

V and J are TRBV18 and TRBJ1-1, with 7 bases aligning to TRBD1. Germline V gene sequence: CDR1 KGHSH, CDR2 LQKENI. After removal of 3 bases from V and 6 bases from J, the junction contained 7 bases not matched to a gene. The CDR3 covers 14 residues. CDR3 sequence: CASSPLTGISEAFF. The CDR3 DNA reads TGTGCCAGCTCACCCTTGACAGGGATTTCTGAAGCTTTCTTT.

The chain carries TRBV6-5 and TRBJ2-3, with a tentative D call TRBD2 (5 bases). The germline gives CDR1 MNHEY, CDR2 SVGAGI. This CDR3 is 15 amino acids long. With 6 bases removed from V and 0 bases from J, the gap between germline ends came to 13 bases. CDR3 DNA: TGTGCCAGCAGCGGGCGGGCCGCTAGCACAGATACGCAGTATTTT. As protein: CASSGRAASTDTQYF.

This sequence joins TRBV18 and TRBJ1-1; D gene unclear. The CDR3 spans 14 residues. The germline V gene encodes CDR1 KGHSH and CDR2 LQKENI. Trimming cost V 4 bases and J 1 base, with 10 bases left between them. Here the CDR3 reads CASSRSSENTEAFF. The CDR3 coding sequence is TGTGCCAGCTCACGATCGTCCGAGAACACTGAAGCTTTCTTT.

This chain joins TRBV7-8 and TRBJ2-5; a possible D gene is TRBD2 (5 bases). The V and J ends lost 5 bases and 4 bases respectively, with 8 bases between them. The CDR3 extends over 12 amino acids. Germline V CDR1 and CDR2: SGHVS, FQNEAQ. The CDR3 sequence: CASSPSGETQYF. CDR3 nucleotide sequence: TGTGCCAGCAGCCCAAGCGGAGAGACCCAGTACTTC.

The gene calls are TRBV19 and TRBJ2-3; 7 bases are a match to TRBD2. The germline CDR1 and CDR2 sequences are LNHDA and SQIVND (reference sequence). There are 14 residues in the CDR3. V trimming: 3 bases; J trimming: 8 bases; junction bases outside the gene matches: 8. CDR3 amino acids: CASSIAGTGGTQYF. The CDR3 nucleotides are TGTGCCAGTAGTATCGCGGGGACGGGGGGTACGCAGTATTTT.